This TCR beta chain was documented in a study of T cells in localized non-small cell lung cancer. Study results and limitations: Greater blood T cell density accompanied longer overall survival.

Worth noting for this clone: Its target is unknown.

V lost 6 bases to trimming and J lost 2 bases; unmatched junction nucleotides: 11. This CDR3 spans 16 amino acids. Germline lookup yields CDR1 SEHNR and CDR2 FQNEAQ (reference sequence). Some clones are missing from TCRdb's copy, which holds only in-frame ones; the method was immunoSEQ multiplex PCR. This table holds over 30,000 clones, about nine tenths found once. The origin of this receptor is a male donor at least 60 years old with stage III lung adenocarcinoma. This specimen consisted of peripheral blood, obtained before any cancer treatment. The gene calls are TRBV7-9 and TRBJ2-7, with 9 bases fitting TRBD1. In nucleotides, the CDR3 is TGTGCCAGCAGTTTTGCCAGCTGGACAGGGGCCTACGAGCAGTACTTC. Translation gives CASSFASWTGAYEQYF.